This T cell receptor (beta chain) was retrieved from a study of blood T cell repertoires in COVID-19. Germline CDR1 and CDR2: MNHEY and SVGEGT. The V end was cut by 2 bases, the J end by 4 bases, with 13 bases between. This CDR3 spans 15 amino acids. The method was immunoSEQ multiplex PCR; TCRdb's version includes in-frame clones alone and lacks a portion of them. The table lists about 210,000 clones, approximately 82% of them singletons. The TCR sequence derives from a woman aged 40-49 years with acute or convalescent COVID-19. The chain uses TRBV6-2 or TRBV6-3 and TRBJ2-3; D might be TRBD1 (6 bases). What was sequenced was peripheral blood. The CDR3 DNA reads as TGTGCCAGCAGTTACAGGGGGAGCGGCGCAGATACGCAGTATTTT. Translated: CASSYRGSGADTQYF.